These 26 T cell receptor beta chains were sequenced from one sample in a study of cytomegalovirus exposure and HLA in healthy donors. This PCR relied on a set of 60 Vbeta primers and 13 Jbeta primers. Clones were sequenced by immunoSEQ multiplex PCR, and TCRdb holds only the in-frame ones, with some missing. The sample includes under 200,000 clones, about 88% seen only once; the top ten take around 0.3%. The sample taken for sequencing was PBMCs. Every receptor here comes from a woman aged 25 to 39 in good health and CMV-seronegative.

The chain employs TRBV10-3 and TRBJ2-3; 9 nucleotides line up with TRBD2. Per germline, CDR1 ENHRY and CDR2 SYGVKD. The length of the CDR3 is 18 residues. V shed 0 bases, J shed 0 bases, and the junction held 7 bases outside the gene matches. In DNA form, the CDR3 reads TGTGCCATCAGTGAGTCTGTAGCGGGAGCCCCTAGCACAGATACGCAGTATTTT. This encodes CAISESVAGAPSTDTQYF.

This clone has only a few counts. This sequence joins TRBV5-1 and TRBJ2-5, with 11 bases aligning to TRBD1. This CDR3 has 16 amino acids. In germline, CDR1 is SGHRS, CDR2 YFSETQ. Trimming removed 0 bases from V and 4 bases from J; junction bases left unmatched: 5. The CDR3 region is CASSLGLGTGGETQYF. As DNA, the CDR3 is TGCGCCAGCAGCTTGGGGCTAGGGACAGGGGGAGAGACCCAGTACTTC.

There are a few counts of this clone. The CDR3 sequence: CASGGGREWNTGELFF. For the CDR3, the DNA is TGCGCCAGCGGTGGGGGGCGGGAGTGGAACACCGGGGAGCTGTTTTTT. This chain connects TRBV10-2 to TRBJ2-2; maybe TRBD2 (7 bases). The V and J ends lost 8 bases and 1 base respectively, with 17 bases between them. Per the germline V gene, CDR1 is WSHSY and CDR2 is SAAADI. This CDR3 comprises 16 residues.

This chain's CDR3 is CASSFQAGQPQHF. The DNA of the CDR3 is TGTGCCAGCAGTTTCCAGGCCGGTCAGCCCCAGCATTTT. The genes are TRBV27 and TRBJ1-5, with D hard to call. There are 13 residues in the CDR3. Deletions cut 3 bases from V and 6 bases from J, with 9 bases between. From germline, CDR1 is MNHEY and CDR2 SMNVEV (reference sequence).

CDR3 sequence: CASRGTGRQETQYF. The CDR3 nucleotides are TGTGCCAGTAGGGGGACAGGGCGGCAAGAGACCCAGTACTTC. This rearrangement joins TRBV19 to TRBJ2-5; TRBD1 aligns across 9 bases. The CDR3 sequence is 14 residues long. CDR1 LNHDA and CDR2 SQIVND come from the germline V gene (reference sequence). V dropped 6 bases and J dropped 2; count of bases not matched to a gene: 4.

V is TRBV27 and J is TRBJ2-7, with 8 bases matching TRBD1. V shed 5 bases and J 4 bases; nucleotides not matched to a gene: 7. In germline, CDR1 is MNHEY, CDR2 SMNVEV (reference sequence). This CDR3 contains 14 residues. The CDR3 DNA reads as TGTGCCAGCAGTGCGCAGGGGGCGCTTTACGAGCAGTACTTC. Its protein product is CASSAQGALYEQYF.

This clone showed up just a few times. This sequence joins TRBV28 and TRBJ1-1, with D tentatively TRBD1 (5 bases). V was cut by 4 bases and J by 11 bases, with 11 bases left in between. Germline V CDR1 and CDR2: MDHEN, SYDVKM. This CDR3 spans 11 amino acids. For the CDR3, the DNA is TGTGCCAGCAGTTGGGGGAGGGCGGCTTTCTTT. Translating gives CASSWGRAAFF.

The rearrangement links TRBV28 to TRBJ2-7; 11 positions match TRBD2. V was pared by 3 bases and J by 2 bases, with 9 bases of the junction left unmatched. CDR3 length: 17 residues. Germline CDR1 is MDHEN and CDR2 is SYDVKM. CDR3 in amino acids: CASSFRQLAGDPYEQYF. The CDR3 DNA reads as TGTGCCAGCAGTTTCCGACAACTAGCGGGAGACCCCTACGAGCAGTACTTC.

The chain employs TRBV10-3 and TRBJ1-1; perhaps TRBD1 as D (6 bases). This CDR3 has 14 residues. The ends were cut back, 0 bases at V and 8 bases at J, with 13 bases in the middle. CDR1 ENHRY and CDR2 SYGVKD come from the germline V gene. CDR3 nucleotide sequence: TGTGCCATCAGTGAGTCAAGGATGGGGGCAGAAGCTTTCTTT. Translation gives CAISESRMGAEAFF.

The chain couples TRBV19 to TRBJ1-1; possible D gene TRBD1, 5 bases. Deletions cut 3 bases from V and 4 bases from J, with 12 bases between. This CDR3 comprises 14 residues. The V gene's germline CDR1 is LNHDA and CDR2 SQIVND (reference sequence). CDR3 residues: CASSIQGSGTEAFF. The CDR3 DNA sequence: TGTGCCAGTAGTATTCAGGGTTCCGGCACTGAAGCTTTCTTT. The variable domain in full, completed from reference TRBV19 and TRBJ1-1, reads DGGITQSPKYLFRKEGQNVTLSCEQNLNHDAMYWYRQDPGQGLRLIYYSQIVNDFQKGDIAEGYSVSREKKESFPLTVTSAQKNPTAFYLCASSIQGSGTEAFFGQGTRLTVV.

J is TRBJ2-2 and V is TRBV7-2, with D uncertain. With 5 bases removed from V and 4 bases from J, the gap between germline ends came to 8 bases. Per germline, CDR1 SGHTA and CDR2 FQGNSA. CDR3 length: 13 amino acids. The CDR3 coding sequence is TGTGCCAGCAGCCCTACAGTCACCGGGGAGCTGTTTTTT. As protein: CASSPTVTGELFF.

The chain recombines TRBV5-4 with TRBJ1-1; weak D call: TRBD1 (6 bases). In germline, CDR1 is SGHNT, CDR2 YYREEE (reference sequence). With 5 bases removed from V and 1 base from J, the gap between germline ends came to 15 bases. The CDR3 has 15 residues. CDR3 sequence: CASSNGPDRNTEAFF. Written as DNA, the CDR3 is TGTGCCAGCAGTAACGGGCCGGACAGGAACACTGAAGCTTTCTTT.

The chain uses TRBV19 and TRBJ1-5; unclear D gene. Germline CDR1 and CDR2: LNHDA and SQIVND (reference sequence). V was pared by 3 bases and J by 2 bases, with 14 bases between. The CDR3 extends over 16 amino acids. Written as DNA, the CDR3 is TGTGCCAGTAGTATCCCCGTGATGGAGGGCAATCAGCCCCAGCATTTT. Residues: CASSIPVMEGNQPQHF.

The V call is TRBV7-8, the J call TRBJ1-1; D not certain. Trimming stripped 5 bases from V and 5 bases from J, with 30 bases between. Germline V CDR1 and CDR2: SGHVS, FQNEAQ. This CDR3 has 19 amino acids. CDR3 DNA: TGTGCCAGCAGCAATAGGGCCTCAAGATCCGGGCCCAGCGGGACTGAAGCTTTCTTT. Its protein is CASSNRASRSGPSGTEAFF.

This chain connects TRBV10-1 to TRBJ2-1; D not resolved. Germline CDR1 and CDR2: WNHNN and SYGVQD (reference sequence). The CDR3 is 15 amino acids. The V end was cut by 3 bases, the J end by 7 bases, with 16 bases between. The CDR3 protein is CASSESGAPMNEQFF. CDR3 DNA sequence: TGCGCCAGCAGTGAATCAGGCGCCCCCATGAATGAGCAGTTCTTC.

This chain connects TRBV28 to TRBJ2-1, with 10 bases that match TRBD2. CDR3 length: 15 amino acids. J gave up 4 bases and V 4 bases, and 4 bases lay outside the gene matches. The germline V gene encodes CDR1 MDHEN and CDR2 SYDVKM. The CDR3 coding sequence is TGTGCCAGCAGTTCAGGACTAGCGGAATACAATGAGCAGTTCTTC. It encodes CASSSGLAEYNEQFF.

The rearrangement links TRBV19 to TRBJ1-1, with a weak D call TRBD1 (6 bases). Deletions cut 5 bases from V and 1 base from J, with 14 bases between. Germline values: CDR1 LNHDA, CDR2 SQIVND (reference sequence). The CDR3 covers 15 residues. CDR3 in DNA: TGTGCCAGTAGTGAACAGGGCGCCCGGAACACTGAAGCTTTCTTT. This translates into CASSEQGARNTEAFF.

There are a few counts of this clone. The CDR3 is CASTRANQPQHF. The CDR3 bases are TGTGCCAGCACGCGGGCCAATCAGCCCCAGCATTTT. The J gene is TRBJ1-5, the V gene TRBV6-1; D not certain. V lost 7 bases and J lost 3, with 7 bases in between. CDR1 is MNHNS and CDR2 is SASEGT in the germline V gene. The CDR3 is made up of 12 amino acids.

This clone showed up just once. The same CDR3 is also encoded by other DNA sequences in this sample. The rearrangement joins TRBV28 to TRBJ2-5, with D possibly TRBD1 on 6 matching bases. Germline V gene data show CDR1 as MDHEN and CDR2 as SYDVKM. V was pared by 5 bases and J by 4 bases, with 8 bases between. This CDR3 comprises 12 residues. The DNA for the CDR3 is TGTGCCAGCAGTCTGGGGGCAGAGACCCAGTACTTC. It translates to CASSLGAETQYF.

The rearrangement links TRBV19 to TRBJ1-5; D uncertain. Germline-derived CDR1 and CDR2 are LNHDA and SQIVND (reference sequence). CDR3 length equals 13 residues. V was clipped by 5 bases and J by 6 bases, with 11 bases between them. The CDR3 here is CASSSGLGQPQHF. CDR3 coding DNA: TGTGCCAGTAGTTCGGGTTTGGGTCAGCCCCAGCATTTT.

This chain joins TRBV21-1 and TRBJ2-3; the table's D call TRBD1 went unverified against the DNA. TRBV21-1 is deemed a pseudogene. The CDR3 length is 16 residues. The CDR3 loop reads CASSRTRQGGTDTQYF. CDR3 DNA: TGTGCCAGCAGCAGAACGAGACAGGGGGGAACAGATACGCAGTATTTT.

A few counts support this clone. The rearrangement uses TRBV28 and TRBJ2-7; 15 bases fit TRBD2. After removal of 7 bases from V and 6 bases from J, the junction contained 10 bases not matched to a gene. Germline CDR1 MDHEN, CDR2 SYDVKM. CDR3 size: 16 residues. DNA of the CDR3: TGTGCCAGCACCTCCCCGGGACTAGCGGGGGGTTCCGAGCAGTACTTC. Translated, it gives CASTSPGLAGGSEQYF.

The genes are TRBV5-5 and TRBJ2-1; D is possibly TRBD1 (6 bases). The germline V gene encodes CDR1 SGHKS and CDR2 YYEKEE (reference sequence). Trimming took 4 bases from V and 5 from J, leaving 10 bases between them. The CDR3 spans 13 residues. The CDR3 DNA follows: TGTGCCAGCAGCGGTGACAGGAACAATGAGCAGTTCTTC. It codes for CASSGDRNNEQFF.

The gene calls are TRBV7-8 and TRBJ2-5, with D possibly matching TRBD2 (5 bases). This CDR3 comprises 14 residues. The germline gives CDR1 SGHVS, CDR2 FQNEAQ. V was trimmed by 2 bases and J by 4 bases, leaving 11 bases between them. CDR3 region: CASSLPSSGETQYF. The CDR3 DNA follows: TGTGCCAGCAGCTTACCGTCGAGCGGAGAGACCCAGTACTTC.

The CDR3 is CASSQTTEGGEQFF. The CDR3 DNA reads TGTGCCAGCAGCCAAACAACAGAAGGAGGGGAGCAGTTCTTC. The chain links TRBV14 to TRBJ2-1; tentative D call: TRBD2 (6 bases). Trimming removed 2 bases from V and 10 bases from J, with 15 bases in between. The CDR3 spans 14 residues. The V gene's germline CDR1 is SGHDN and CDR2 FVKESK.

The CDR3 DNA is TGTGCCAGCAGCCAACCTGACAGACCTGAAGCTTTCTTT. This codes for CASSQPDRPEAFF. V gene TRBV4-2 combines with J gene TRBJ1-1; perhaps TRBD1 as D (5 bases). The CDR3 is 13 amino acids. V was shortened by 2 bases and J by 6 bases, with 10 bases between the two germline ends. Per germline, CDR1 LGHNA and CDR2 YNFKEQ.